This T cell receptor beta chain was recovered during a study of blood T cell repertoires in COVID-19. Study information: The United States, Italy and Spain supplied acute and convalescent COVID-19 samples.

From germline, CDR1 is GTSNPN and CDR2 SVGIG (reference sequence). V lost 2 bases, J lost 3 bases, and 14 bases lay in between. The CDR3 is 14 amino acids. Original data processing: For nucleated cells, counts were estimated from reference gene primer amplification. Generated by immunoSEQ multiplex PCR, the TCRdb table keeps only in-frame clones and is missing some. V and J calls and clone size are given by that table; D and trimming were obtained from the DNA. The sample carries 200,000 to 300,000 clones, almost 85% recorded once. Material: peripheral blood. This clonotype was sampled from a man aged 50 or older with acute or convalescent COVID-19. V is TRBV30 and J is TRBJ2-7, with a possible D match to TRBD2 (5 bases). The CDR3 here is CAWSKDNRGYEQYF. CDR3 sequence (DNA): TGTGCCTGGAGTAAAGACAACCGGGGCTACGAGCAGTACTTC.